These 9 T cell receptor beta chains were all obtained from the same sample, sequenced in a study of early T cells in non-severe SARS-CoV-2 infection. TCRdb used MiXCR to reprocess the 5' RACE reads, holding one entry per CDR3 protein. There are 80,000 or so distinct CDR3 sequences in the sample; over 13% occur only once, and 3% lies in the top ten. Source material: whole blood. These receptors came from an adult who was a healthcare worker with PCR-confirmed SARS-CoV-2 infection or an uninfected control (not recorded which).

The chain carries TRBV12-3 or TRBV12-4 and TRBJ2-1; 9 bases are shared with TRBD2. The CDR3 consists of 14 residues. With 3 bases clipped from V and 7 bases from J, the junction kept 4 bases outside the gene matches. The CDR3 loop is CASSFRAGGNEQFF. DNA of the CDR3: TGTGCCAGCAGTTTTCGAGCGGGAGGTAATGAGCAGTTCTTC.

The chain is built from TRBV7-9 and TRBJ2-1; the match to TRBD1 covers 8 bases. J gave up 6 bases and V 5 bases, and 9 bases lay outside the gene matches. The CDR3 runs to 15 residues. The germline CDR1 and CDR2 sequences are SEHNR and FQNEAQ (reference sequence). CDR3: CASSLAQGAFNEQFF. DNA of the CDR3: TGTGCCAGCAGCCTCGCTCAGGGGGCATTCAATGAGCAGTTCTTC.

This clonotype was picked up a small number of times. The CDR3 spells CASSQATLVAQYF. The CDR3 DNA is TGTGCCAGCAGCCAAGCCACCCTAGTTGCCCAGTACTTC. This chain connects TRBV3-1 to TRBJ2-5; no definite D call. Germline loops: CDR1 LGHDT, CDR2 YNNKEL (reference sequence). This CDR3 spans 13 amino acids. Trimming stripped 1 base from V and 9 bases from J, with 12 bases between.

The rearrangement uses TRBV5-5 and TRBJ1-1; D remains ambiguous. Trimming removed 1 base from V and 6 bases from J, with 16 bases in between. Germline V lookup: CDR1 SGHKS, CDR2 YYEKEE (reference sequence). The CDR3 is made up of 15 amino acids. The CDR3 region is CASSLRADIKPEAFF. The CDR3 nucleotides are TGTGCCAGCAGCTTGCGCGCCGACATCAAACCTGAAGCTTTCTTT. Supplemented by reference TRBV5-5 and TRBJ1-1, the full variable domain reads DAGVTQSPTHLIKTRGQQVTLRCSPISGHKSVSWYQQVLGQGPQFIFQYYEKEERGRGNFPDRFSARQFPNYSSELNVNALLLGDSALYLCASSLRADIKPEAFFGQGTRLTVV.

This clonotype has at least ten counts. The rearrangement joins TRBV2 to TRBJ2-7, with 8 bases aligning to TRBD2. CDR1 is SNHLY and CDR2 is FYNNEI in the germline V gene. This CDR3 has 15 amino acids. Trimming took 7 bases from V and 2 from J; bases not matched to a gene: 10. The CDR3 here is CASKRAREETYEQYF. The CDR3 DNA reads TGTGCCAGCAAGAGGGCGCGGGAGGAAACCTACGAGCAGTACTTC.

This clonotype was picked up many times. This rearrangement joins TRBV5-1 to TRBJ1-1, with D maybe TRBD1 (5 bases). Germline assignment: CDR1 SGHRS and CDR2 YFSETQ. The CDR3 runs to 15 residues. The V end lost 3 bases, the J end lost 3 bases, and 15 bases lay between the germline ends. The CDR3 here is CASSSDTGGDTEAFF. CDR3 nucleotide sequence: TGCGCCAGCAGCTCGGACACCGGGGGGGACACTGAAGCTTTCTTT.

The chain couples TRBV27 to TRBJ1-4; 9 bases align to TRBD1. Trimming removed 0 bases from V and 7 bases from J; junction bases left unmatched: 3. The CDR3 is made up of 15 amino acids. From germline, CDR1 is MNHEY and CDR2 SMNVEV (reference sequence). CDR3 DNA sequence: TGTGCCAGCAGTTTATCCGGGACAGGGAGTGAAAAACTGTTTTTT. This codes for CASSLSGTGSEKLFF.

This clonotype was counted a few times. V gene TRBV7-9 combines with J gene TRBJ1-2, with D possibly TRBD1 on 6 matching bases. The CDR3 is 15 amino acids. Trimming shortened V by 3 bases and J by 2 bases, and 13 bases separated the two germline ends. CDR1 is SEHNR and CDR2 is FQNEAQ in the germline V gene (reference sequence). The CDR3 DNA follows: TGTGCCAGCAGCTTCGCCGGGACACGGAACTATGGCTACACCTTC. Amino acids: CASSFAGTRNYGYTF.

This clonotype was detected a few times. The J gene is TRBJ1-1, the V gene TRBV19, with D maybe TRBD1 (6 bases). Germline CDR1 LNHDA, CDR2 SQIVND (reference sequence). V was clipped by 2 bases and J by 10 bases, with 14 bases between them. The CDR3 is 13 residues long. The CDR3 coding sequence is TGTGCCAGTAGTATAAACAGGGCCCTGGGAGCTTTCTTT. The encoded protein is CASSINRALGAFF. The full variable domain, completed using reference TRBV19 and TRBJ1-1, is DGGITQSPKYLFRKEGQNVTLSCEQNLNHDAMYWYRQDPGQGLRLIYYSQIVNDFQKGDIAEGYSVSREKKESFPLTVTSAQKNPTAFYLCASSINRALGAFFGQGTRLTVV.